The source of this T cell receptor (beta chain) is a study of T-cell reconstitution after alpha-beta-depleted transplantation in children listed by TCRdb under 2016. Concerning the study at large: Using TCR repertoire profiling, the study quantitatively followed how T-cell immune reconstitution unfolded in children after TCRalphabeta/CD19-depleted allogeneic hematopoietic cell transplantation.

Libraries were made using PCR. Reads for this sample came from an Illumina HiSeq 2500. TCR libraries were prepared with molecular barcoding, using unique molecular identifiers to normalize TCRbeta repertoire quantification. TCRdb itself trimmed the public reads at Q25 with fastp, ran MiXCR and retained productive beta chains. Identical CDR3 protein sequences are pooled into one entry, listed with their most common genes and DNA. Across this sample there are over 550,000 distinct CDR3 sequences, with more than 9% seen only once. The top ten clones comprise 4% to 5% of the sample. Concerning this clonotype itself: What antigen it recognizes has not been identified. No base quality information exists; no much larger clone differs at one position.

The CDR3 has 14 amino acids, counting the end cysteine and phenylalanine. The DNA shown is the 42-base CDR3, in frame from base 1. The junction carries 13 bases between V and J, which are trimmed by 2 bases and 6 bases respectively. As encoded in the germline V gene (reference sequence), CDR1 is MNHEY while CDR2 is SMNVEV. The input for sequencing was PBMCs from the stem cell graft donor, taken from the stem cell graft. This sequence uses TRBV27 and TRBJ1-1; perhaps TRBD1 is the D gene, with 6 bases matching. This TCR was sampled from a human donor who donated a stem cell graft to a child with acute myeloid leukemia. The DNA sequence is TGTGCCAGCAGTTTAGTCCCGGACAGCCCTGAAGCTTTCTTT. The translation is CASSLVPDSPEAFF.